This T cell receptor (beta chain) was found in a study of spatial heterogeneity in lung cancer. The time point is: sample taken at primary tumor resection. Unsorted whole RNA of tumor, nontumor lung or frozen PBMC was sequenced. TCRdb reprocessed the 5' RACE reads via MiXCR and lists one record per CDR3 protein. The sample contains roughly 40,000 distinct CDR3 sequences, 6.5% to 8% of which appear only once. The CDR3 has 12 residues. Per germline, CDR1 KGHDR and CDR2 SFDVKD. Losses at the gene ends were 3 bases for V and 13 bases for J; bases not matched to a gene: 4. The chain couples TRBV24-1 to TRBJ2-2; TRBD1 agrees at 7 bases. The sequence was obtained from a female donor with early-stage non-small cell lung cancer. The sample consisted of PBMCs, taken at surgery. This chain's CDR3 is CATSDTGVGLFF. The CDR3 bases are TGTGCCACCAGTGATACAGGGGTCGGGCTGTTTTTT.